This TCR beta chain was sequenced during a study of breast tumors, draining lymph nodes, adjacent tissues. Of note for this clonotype: Its antigen is still unknown.

The CDR3 sequence is 13 residues long. Germline V gene lookup returns CDR1 SQVTM and CDR2 ANQGSEA. Study-level points and caveats: Compared with lymph nodes, tumors were less diverse; compared with nontumor tissue, more.

TCRdb passed the multiplex PCR reads through MiXCR, listing each CDR3 protein once. The sample lists about 60,000 distinct CDR3 sequences, approximately 57% occurring once. The rearrangement links TRBV29-1 to TRBJ1-2; a weak D match, TRBD1 (6 bases). The sample was breast tumor tissue. The origin of this receptor is a female donor with breast cancer. Some clones in this sample may be carry-over from other donors' samples. CDR3 bases: TGCAGTTCCGAGGGGGGCTTGGACTATGGCTACACCTTC. Its protein is CSSEGGLDYGYTF.